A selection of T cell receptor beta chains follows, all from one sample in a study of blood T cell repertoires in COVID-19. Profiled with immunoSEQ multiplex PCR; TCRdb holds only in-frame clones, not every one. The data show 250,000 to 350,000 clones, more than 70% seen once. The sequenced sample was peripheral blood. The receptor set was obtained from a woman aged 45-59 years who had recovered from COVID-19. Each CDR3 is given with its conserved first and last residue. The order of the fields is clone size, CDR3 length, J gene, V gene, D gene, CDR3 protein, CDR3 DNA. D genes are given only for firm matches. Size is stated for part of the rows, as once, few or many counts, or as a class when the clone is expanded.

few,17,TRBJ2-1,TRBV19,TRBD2,CASSILAGGYSYNEQFF,TGTGCCAGTAGTATACTAGCGGGGGGGTACTCCTACAATGAGCAGTTCTTC
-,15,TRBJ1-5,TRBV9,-,CASSVDPRGNQPQHF,TGTGCCAGCAGCGTGGACCCTCGGGGAAACCAGCCCCAGCATTTT
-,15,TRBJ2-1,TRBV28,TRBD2,CASSPTGLATGEQFF,TGTGCCAGCAGCCCTACGGGACTAGCGACTGGTGAGCAGTTCTTC
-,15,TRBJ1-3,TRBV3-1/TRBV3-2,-,CASSQEEISGNTIYF,TGTGCCAGCAGCCAGGAGGAAATCTCTGGAAACACCATATATTTT
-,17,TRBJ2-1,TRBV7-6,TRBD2,CASSRGTSGLSGDEQFF,TGTGCCAGCAGCCGGGGGACTAGCGGACTCAGTGGGGATGAGCAGTTCTTC
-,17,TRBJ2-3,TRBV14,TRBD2,CASSPGLAGVSTDTQYF,TGTGCCAGCAGCCCAGGACTAGCGGGAGTCAGCACAGATACGCAGTATTTT
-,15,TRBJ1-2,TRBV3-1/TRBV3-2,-,CASSQGKGGTFGYTF,TGTGCCAGCAGCCAAGGAAAGGGAGGAACCTTTGGCTACACCTTC
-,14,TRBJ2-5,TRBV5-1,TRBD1,CASSTQGAGETQYF,TGCGCCAGCAGCACCCAGGGGGCGGGAGAGACCCAGTACTTC
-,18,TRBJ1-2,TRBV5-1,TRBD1,CASSLVPGTGSIPGGYTF,TGCGCCAGCAGCTTGGTACCCGGGACAGGCTCGATCCCCGGCGGCTACACCTTC
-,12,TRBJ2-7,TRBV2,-,CASSEAAYEQYF,TGTGCCAGCAGTGAGGCAGCCTACGAGCAGTACTTC
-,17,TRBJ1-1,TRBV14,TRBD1,CASRDIRDREESTEAFF,TGTGCCAGCAGGGATATACGGGACAGGGAGGAGAGCACTGAAGCTTTCTTT
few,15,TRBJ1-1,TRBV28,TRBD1,CASSSGTGEHTEAFF,TGTGCCAGCAGTTCCGGGACAGGGGAGCACACTGAAGCTTTCTTT
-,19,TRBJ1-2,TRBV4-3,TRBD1,CASSQEVGGTGTLIYGYTF,TGCGCCAGCAGCCAAGAAGTAGGGGGCACAGGGACCCTTATCTACGGCTACACCTTC
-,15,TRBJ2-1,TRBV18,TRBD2,CASSPALAGYNEQFF,TGTGCCAGCTCACCGGCACTAGCGGGCTACAATGAGCAGTTCTTC
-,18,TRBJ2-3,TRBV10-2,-,CASSESTRGGDPTDTQYF,TGCGCCAGCAGTGAGTCGACTAGGGGGGGGGATCCGACAGATACGCAGTATTTT
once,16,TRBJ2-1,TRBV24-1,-,CATSDRVAVNYNEQFF,TGTGCCACCAGTGACCGGGTGGCCGTGAATTACAATGAGCAGTTCTTC
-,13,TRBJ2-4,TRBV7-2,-,CASKSGSQDIQYF,TGTGCCAGCAAAAGTGGCAGTCAGGACATTCAGTACTTC
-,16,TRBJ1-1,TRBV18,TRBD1,CASSPGQGLLNTEAFF,TGTGCCAGCTCACCCGGACAGGGACTATTGAACACTGAAGCTTTCTTT
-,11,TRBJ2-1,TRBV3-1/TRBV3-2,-,CASSQLSEQFF,TGTGCCAGCAGCCAACTAAGTGAGCAGTTCTTC
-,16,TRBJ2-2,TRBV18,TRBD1,CASSPRRQGTSGELFF,TGTGCCAGCTCGCCCCGGAGACAGGGAACGTCCGGGGAGCTGTTTTTT
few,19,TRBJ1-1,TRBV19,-,CASSPKVPGLSTRNTEAFF,TGTGCCAGTAGTCCCAAGGTTCCGGGACTGAGTACCCGGAACACTGAAGCTTTCTTT
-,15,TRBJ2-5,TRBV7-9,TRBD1,CASSLGDSPPETQYF,TGTGCCAGCAGCTTAGGGGACAGTCCCCCGGAGACCCAGTACTTC
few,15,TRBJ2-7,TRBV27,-,CASRAGPAVSGEQYF,TGTGCCAGCAGGGCAGGACCAGCCGTTTCGGGGGAGCAGTACTTC
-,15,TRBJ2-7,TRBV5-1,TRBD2,CASSPTAGLADEQYF,TGCGCCAGCAGCCCAACCGCGGGACTAGCCGACGAGCAGTACTTC
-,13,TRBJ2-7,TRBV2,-,CASTLTISYEQYF,TGTGCCAGCACCCTAACGATTAGTTACGAGCAGTACTTC
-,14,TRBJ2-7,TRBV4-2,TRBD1,CASSPYRGGYEQYF,TGTGCCAGCAGCCCTTACAGGGGTGGCTACGAGCAGTACTTC
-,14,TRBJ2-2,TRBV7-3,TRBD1,CASSSQGDTGELFF,TGTGCCAGCAGCTCGCAGGGGGACACCGGGGAGCTGTTTTTT
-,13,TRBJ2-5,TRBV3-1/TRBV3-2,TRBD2,CASSRAGRETQYF,TGTGCCAGCAGCCGCGCCGGGAGGGAGACCCAGTACTTC
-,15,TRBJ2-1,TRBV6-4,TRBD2,CASSSWEGSLGEQFF,TGTGCCAGCAGTTCGTGGGAGGGCTCCTTGGGTGAGCAGTTCTTC
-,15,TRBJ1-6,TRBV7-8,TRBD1,CASRPTGEVGSPLHF,TGTGCCAGCAGACCGACAGGGGAGGTTGGTTCACCCCTCCACTTT
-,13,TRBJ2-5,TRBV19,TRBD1,CASSPGQGETQYF,TGTGCCAGTAGTCCCGGACAGGGCGAGACCCAGTACTTC
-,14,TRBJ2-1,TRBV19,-,CASSPDRSYNEQFF,TGTGCCAGTAGTCCGGACAGATCCTACAATGAGCAGTTCTTC
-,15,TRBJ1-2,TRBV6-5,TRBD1,CASSNHRDRGYGYTF,TGTGCCAGCAGTAACCACCGGGACAGGGGCTATGGCTACACCTTC
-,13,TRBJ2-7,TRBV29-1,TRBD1,CSVEEDRDYEQYF,TGCAGCGTTGAAGAGGACAGGGACTACGAGCAGTACTTC
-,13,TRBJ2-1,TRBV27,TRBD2,CASSLAGGDEQFF,TGTGCCAGCAGTTTAGCGGGGGGGGATGAGCAGTTCTTC
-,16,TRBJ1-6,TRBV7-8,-,CASSLGQGLRNSPLHF,TGTGCCAGCAGCTTAGGGCAGGGGCTACGGAATTCACCCCTCCACTTT
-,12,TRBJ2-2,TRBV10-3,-,CAISAGTGELFF,TGTGCCATCAGTGCAGGGACCGGGGAGCTGTTTTTT
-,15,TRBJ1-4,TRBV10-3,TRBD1,CAISELDRANEKLFF,TGTGCCATCAGTGAGTTGGACAGGGCGAATGAAAAACTGTTTTTT
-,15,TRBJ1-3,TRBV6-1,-,CASSEMVTNGNTIYF,TGTGCCAGCAGTGAAATGGTGACAAATGGAAACACCATATATTTT
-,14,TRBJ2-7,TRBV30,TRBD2,CAWSTAGGNYEQYF,TGTGCCTGGAGTACAGCGGGAGGTAACTACGAGCAGTACTTC
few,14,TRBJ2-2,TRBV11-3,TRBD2,CASRLAGSTGELFF,TGTGCCAGCAGGCTAGCGGGCAGCACCGGGGAGCTGTTTTTT
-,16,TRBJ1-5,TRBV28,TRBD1,CASSFEGQYLNQPQHF,TGTGCCAGCAGTTTTGAGGGACAGTACCTCAATCAGCCCCAGCATTTT
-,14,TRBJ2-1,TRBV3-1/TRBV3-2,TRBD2,CASPGGGSYNEQFF,TGTGCCAGTCCCGGCGGGGGGTCCTACAATGAGCAGTTCTTC
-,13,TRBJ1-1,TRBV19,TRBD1,CASSSTGGGEAFF,TGTGCCAGTAGTTCCACAGGGGGCGGGGAAGCTTTCTTT
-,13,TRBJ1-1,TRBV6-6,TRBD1,CAIVGQVNTEAFF,TGTGCCATTGTGGGACAGGTGAACACTGAAGCTTTCTTT
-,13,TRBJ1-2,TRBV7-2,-,CASSSLGGYGYTF,TGTGCCAGCAGCTCCCTAGGGGGCTATGGCTACACCTTC
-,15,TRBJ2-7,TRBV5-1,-,CASSPGGAGSYEQYF,TGCGCCAGCAGTCCAGGAGGGGCTGGGAGCTACGAGCAGTACTTC
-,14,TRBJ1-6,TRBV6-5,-,CASTEDSYNSPLHF,TGTGCCAGCACCGAGGACAGTTATAATTCACCCCTCCACTTT
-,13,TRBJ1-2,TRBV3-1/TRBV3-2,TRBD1,CASSRGTVGGYTF,TGTGCCAGCAGCCGAGGGACAGTGGGGGGCTACACCTTC
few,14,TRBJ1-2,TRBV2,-,CASSGGPTIYGYTF,TGTGCCAGCAGCGGGGGACCTACGATCTATGGCTACACCTTC
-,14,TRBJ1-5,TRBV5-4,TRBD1,CASSRQGAGQPQHF,TGTGCCAGCAGTAGACAGGGGGCTGGGCAGCCCCAGCATTTT
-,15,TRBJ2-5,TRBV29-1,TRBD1,CSVGGQGASGETQYF,TGCAGCGTTGGAGGCCAGGGGGCGAGCGGAGAGACCCAGTACTTC
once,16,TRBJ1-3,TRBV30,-,CAWSAGWEILGNTIYF,TGTGCCTGGAGTGCGGGGTGGGAGATCTTAGGAAACACCATATATTTT